This passage covers 30 T cell receptor beta chains from one sample sequenced in a study of cytomegalovirus exposure and HLA in healthy donors. The study ran its PCR with 60 Vbeta and 13 Jbeta primers. Measured with immunoSEQ multiplex PCR; TCRdb has only the in-frame clones, and not every one. Altogether fewer than 65,000 clones are present, more than 70% being singletons, with the ten largest covering about 1.5%. Sequencing input: PBMCs. These receptors all come from a man between 18 and 29 years old in good health and CMV-seronegative.

This chain joins TRBV30 and TRBJ1-3, with a weak D call TRBD1 (5 bases). This CDR3 has 14 residues. The V and J ends lost 3 bases and 4 bases respectively, with 13 bases between them. The V gene's germline CDR1 is GTSNPN and CDR2 SVGIG (reference sequence). The DNA for the CDR3 is TGTGCCTGGAGCGTAGGGGAATCGGGAAACACCATATATTTT. Protein: CAWSVGESGNTIYF.

The chain joins TRBV28 to TRBJ2-4; a weak D match, TRBD2 (7 bases). CDR1 and CDR2 from the germline V gene are MDHEN and SYDVKM. The V gene lost 3 bases and the J gene lost 3 bases, with 18 bases spanning the gap. CDR3 length: 17 amino acids. The chain's CDR3 is CASSLGGIIQGKNIQYF. CDR3 bases: TGTGCCAGCAGTTTGGGGGGGATCATACAGGGCAAAAACATTCAGTACTTC.

The rearrangement joins TRBV7-9 to TRBJ2-2; D is ambiguous. Trimming stripped 2 bases from V and 4 bases from J, with 8 bases between. Germline V lookup: CDR1 SEHNR, CDR2 FQNEAQ (reference sequence). This CDR3 region has 14 residues. This CDR3 reads CASSLLAATGELFF. For the CDR3, the DNA is TGTGCCAGCAGCTTACTCGCGGCCACCGGGGAGCTGTTTTTT.

The rearrangement joins TRBV2 to TRBJ1-6; D unresolved. This CDR3 is built from 16 residues. V lost 7 bases, J lost 0 bases, and 13 bases lay in between. Germline V lookup: CDR1 SNHLY, CDR2 FYNNEI. The CDR3 nucleotides read TGTGCCAGCAAAGTTTCGACGGGCTCCTATAATTCACCCCTCCACTTT. Its protein product is CASKVSTGSYNSPLHF.

The chain is built from TRBV5-1 and TRBJ2-7, with TRBD1 identical over 7 bases. Germline-derived CDR1 and CDR2 are SGHRS and YFSETQ. CDR3 length: 16 amino acids. With 0 bases clipped from V and 3 bases from J, the junction kept 9 bases outside the gene matches. In nucleotides, the CDR3 is TGCGCCAGCAGCTTGGCCCAGGGGGAATTAAGCTACGAGCAGTACTTC. Protein sequence: CASSLAQGELSYEQYF.

The CDR3 nucleotides are TGCAGCGTTGCGCAGACTGATACCTACGAGCAGTACTTC. Its protein is CSVAQTDTYEQYF. The chain is built from TRBV29-1 and TRBJ2-7, with no clear D. Germline V gene data show CDR1 as SQVTM and CDR2 as ANQGSEA. The V end lost 4 bases, the J end lost 2 bases, and 12 bases lay between the germline ends. This CDR3 has 13 amino acids.

The chain employs TRBV27 and TRBJ2-5; possible D gene TRBD1, 5 bases. The CDR3 sequence is 13 residues long. Trimming removed 6 bases from V and 1 base from J, with 9 bases in between. From germline, CDR1 is MNHEY and CDR2 SMNVEV (reference sequence). The CDR3, as DNA: TGTGCCAGCAGCAGGGCCTTCCAAGAGACCCAGTACTTC. It translates to CASSRAFQETQYF.

The rearrangement links TRBV4-1 to TRBJ2-1; 14 bases agree with TRBD2. V was clipped by 4 bases and J by 2 bases; unmatched bases: 10. CDR1 and CDR2 from the germline V gene are MGHRA and YSYEKL. This CDR3 has 19 amino acids. CDR3 sequence: CASSPGLAGVKGTYNEQFF. In DNA form, the CDR3 reads TGCGCCAGCAGCCCGGGACTAGCGGGGGTTAAAGGGACCTACAATGAGCAGTTCTTC.

The V gene is TRBV5-4, the J gene TRBJ1-3; D not certain. V dropped 5 bases and J dropped 4 bases, with 10 bases sitting between them. The CDR3 extends over 13 amino acids. CDR1 is SGHNT, CDR2 YYREEE, per germline (reference sequence). The CDR3 DNA follows: TGTGCCAGCAGTACTGACTCAGGAAACACCATATATTTT. This codes for CASSTDSGNTIYF.

The V gene is TRBV7-9, the J gene TRBJ2-2, with TRBD1 identical over 8 bases. Trimming cost V 5 bases and J 1 base; bases outside gene matches: 3. The length of the CDR3 is 15 residues. CDR1 is SEHNR and CDR2 is FQNEAQ in the germline V gene (reference sequence). The CDR3 nucleotides are TGTGCCAGCAGCCCGACAGGGGTGAACACCGGGGAGCTGTTTTTT. Protein product: CASSPTGVNTGELFF.

The chain uses TRBV30 and TRBJ2-7, with 9 bases lining up with TRBD1. CDR1 is GTSNPN and CDR2 is SVGIG in the germline V gene (reference sequence). This CDR3 comprises 15 residues. V was clipped by 1 base and J by 3 bases; unmatched bases: 7. CDR3 nucleotides: TGTGCCTGGAGTGACACCGGGACAGGGCTCTACGAGCAGTACTTC. This encodes CAWSDTGTGLYEQYF.

The rearrangement uses TRBV4-1 and TRBJ2-7, with TRBD1 matching over 10 bases. CDR1 and CDR2 (germline): MGHRA, YSYEKL. The CDR3 is 14 residues long. V gave up 1 base and J gave up 6 bases; unmatched junction bases: 3. CDR3 bases: TGCGCCAGCAGCCAAGGGACAGGGGGTTTCGAGCAGTACTTC. This translates into CASSQGTGGFEQYF.

The chain uses TRBV7-9 and TRBJ1-5; D ambiguous. CDR1 and CDR2 from the germline V gene are SEHNR and FQNEAQ (reference sequence). V was clipped by 5 bases and J by 4 bases, with 9 bases between them. This CDR3 has 13 amino acids. DNA of the CDR3: TGTGCCAGCAGCCCAGACGGGAATCAGCCCCAGCATTTT. This translates into CASSPDGNQPQHF.

The gene calls are TRBV29-1 and TRBJ1-1; TRBD1 matches 7 bases. The CDR3 runs 13 residues. Germline V gene lookup returns CDR1 SQVTM and CDR2 ANQGSEA. The ends lost 6 bases at V and 4 bases at J; junction bases unmatched: 8. CDR3 protein: CSVKTGMSTEAFF. The CDR3 DNA follows: TGCAGCGTAAAGACAGGGATGAGCACTGAAGCTTTCTTT.

The rearrangement joins TRBV30 to TRBJ2-3; 9 positions match TRBD2. Germline V gene sequence: CDR1 GTSNPN, CDR2 SVGIG (reference sequence). Germline trimming cut 6 bases from V and 4 bases from J; bases unmatched to any gene: 8. This CDR3 contains 14 residues. The DNA of the CDR3 is TGTGCCTGTCAAATTAGCGGGGGTGCAGATACGCAGTATTTT. Its protein is CACQISGGADTQYF.

The V call is TRBV9, the J call TRBJ2-1; D call uncertain. Germline CDR1 SGDLS, CDR2 YYNGEE. Trimming stripped 3 bases from V and 9 bases from J, with 13 bases between. This CDR3 spans 13 amino acids. CDR3 amino acids: CASSELFGAEQFF. The CDR3 nucleotides read TGTGCCAGCAGCGAACTATTTGGAGCTGAGCAGTTCTTC.

This chain links TRBV11-1 with TRBJ2-4; TRBD1 matches at 7 bases. The length of the CDR3 is 18 residues. After removal of 1 base from V and 0 bases from J, the junction contained 9 bases not matched to a gene. In germline, CDR1 is SGHAT, CDR2 FQDESV (reference sequence). In DNA, the CDR3 is TGTGCCAGCAGCTTAGTGGGGACAGATATCTTAGCCAAAAACATTCAGTACTTC. Protein product: CASSLVGTDILAKNIQYF.

The genes are TRBV7-9 and TRBJ2-1; tentative D call: TRBD2 (7 bases). Germline CDR1 and CDR2: SEHNR and FQNEAQ (reference sequence). The CDR3 consists of 13 residues. The V and J ends lost 5 bases and 9 bases respectively, with 14 bases between them. DNA of the CDR3: TGTGCCAGCAGCCTCGGGGGGCCTGTTGAGCAGTTCTTC. Protein sequence: CASSLGGPVEQFF. Drawing the rest from reference TRBV7-9 and TRBJ2-1, the complete variable domain is DTGVSQNPRHKITKRGQNVTFRCDPISEHNRLYWYRQTLGQGPEFLTYFQNEAQLEKSRLLSDRFSAERPKGSFSTLEIQRTEQGDSAMYLCASSLGGPVEQFFGPGTRLTVL.

The chain employs TRBV19 and TRBJ1-6; a weak D match, TRBD1 (5 bases). The CDR3 covers 14 residues. CDR1 is LNHDA and CDR2 is SQIVND in the germline V gene (reference sequence). With 8 bases removed from V and 6 bases from J, the gap between germline ends came to 14 bases. The CDR3: CASVGGAVNSPLHF. The CDR3 region has the DNA TGTGCCAGTGTGGGAGGGGCAGTTAATTCACCCCTCCACTTT.

CDR3: CAWVQYSGNTIYF. The CDR3 DNA reads as TGTGCCTGGGTACAGTACTCTGGAAACACCATATATTTT. This sequence joins TRBV30 and TRBJ1-3; no clear D. The CDR3 is 13 residues long. CDR1 is GTSNPN, CDR2 SVGIG, per germline (reference sequence). Trimming removed 5 bases from V and 0 bases from J, with 8 bases in between.

The genes are TRBV11-3 and TRBJ1-3; no clear D gene. Germline V gene data show CDR1 as SGHNT and CDR2 as YENEEA. This CDR3 spans 14 amino acids. Deletions cut 2 bases from V and 1 base from J, with 6 bases between. The CDR3, as DNA: TGTGCCAGCAGCTTATCGGGATCTGGAAACACCATATATTTT. Protein: CASSLSGSGNTIYF.

The J gene is TRBJ1-5, the V gene TRBV19; TRBD1 might be the D (5 bases). Germline loops: CDR1 LNHDA, CDR2 SQIVND (reference sequence). The CDR3 is made up of 13 amino acids. V lost 11 bases, J lost 7 bases, and 18 bases lay in between. The CDR3 DNA reads as TGTGCCCCGGGAGGGGACCCCGGCCAGCCCCAGCATTTT. The encoded protein is CAPGGDPGQPQHF. The entire variable domain, with the rest obtained from reference TRBV19 and TRBJ1-5, is as follows: DGGITQSPKYLFRKEGQNVTLSCEQNLNHDAMYWYRQDPGQGLRLIYYSQIVNDFQKGDIAEGYSVSREKKESFPLTVTSAQKNPTAFYLCAPGGDPGQPQHFGDGTRLSIL.

V gene TRBV5-1 combines with J gene TRBJ1-2; 7 nucleotides match TRBD1. V dropped 4 bases and J dropped 3; count of bases not matched to a gene: 9. This CDR3 comprises 15 residues. Germline V gene data show CDR1 as SGHRS and CDR2 as YFSETQ. The chain's CDR3 is CASSLRQGSDYGYTF. Here the CDR3 DNA reads TGCGCCAGCAGCCTAAGACAGGGATCAGACTATGGCTACACCTTC. The full variable domain, rest sourced from reference TRBV5-1 and TRBJ1-2, is KAGVTQTPRYLIKTRGQQVTLSCSPISGHRSVSWYQQTPGQGLQFLFEYFSETQRNKGNFPGRFSGRQFSNSRSEMNVSTLELGDSALYLCASSLRQGSDYGYTFGSGTRLTVV.

V gene TRBV2 combines with J gene TRBJ1-4, with no clear D. Germline-derived CDR1 and CDR2 are SNHLY and FYNNEI. This CDR3 is 13 amino acids long. V was clipped by 8 bases and J by 6 bases, with 13 bases between them. The CDR3 is CASHQAWDEKLFF. In DNA form, the CDR3 reads TGTGCCAGCCATCAGGCCTGGGATGAAAAACTGTTTTTT.

This chain joins TRBV28 and TRBJ2-1, with D perhaps TRBD1 (6 bases). Germline values: CDR1 MDHEN, CDR2 SYDVKM. The CDR3 length is 14 residues. V was shortened by 7 bases and J by 0 bases, with 10 bases between the two germline ends. This CDR3 is CASIDRSSYNEQFF. The CDR3 DNA is TGTGCCAGCATAGACAGGAGCTCCTACAATGAGCAGTTCTTC.

The chain couples TRBV6-5 to TRBJ1-2; 8 nucleotides line up with TRBD1. The J segment lost 5 bases and the V segment lost 0 bases, leaving 2 bases of the junction unmatched. Germline values: CDR1 MNHEY, CDR2 SVGAGI. The CDR3 consists of 14 residues. The CDR3 loop is CASSYSDRAYGYTF. Here the CDR3 DNA reads TGTGCCAGCAGTTACTCGGACAGGGCGTATGGCTACACCTTC.

This clone was seen once. This sequence joins TRBV10-2 and TRBJ1-1, with TRBD1 identical over 8 bases. J lost 5 bases, V lost 6 bases, and 11 bases had no gene match. CDR3 length equals 15 residues. Per germline, CDR1 WSHSY and CDR2 SAAADI. DNA for the CDR3: TGCGCCAGCAGACTATTACAGGGGGTGGGGACTGAAGCTTTCTTT. Protein sequence: CASRLLQGVGTEAFF.

The chain links TRBV18 to TRBJ1-6, with 7 bases aligning to TRBD1. Losses at the gene ends were 3 bases for V and 6 bases for J; bases not matched to a gene: 2. This CDR3 has 14 amino acids. CDR1 is KGHSH and CDR2 is LQKENI in the germline V gene. The CDR3 DNA sequence: TGTGCCAGCTCACCGGGACAGAGTAATTCACCCCTCCACTTT. Amino acid sequence: CASSPGQSNSPLHF.

The chain couples TRBV15 to TRBJ1-5; TRBD1 might be the D (5 bases). CDR1 is LNHNV and CDR2 is YYDKDF in the germline V gene (reference sequence). Trimming took 0 bases from V and 0 from J, leaving 6 bases between them. This CDR3 contains 15 residues. Here the CDR3 reads CATSRDGASNQPQHF. CDR3 DNA sequence: TGTGCCACCAGCAGAGATGGGGCTAGCAATCAGCCCCAGCATTTT.

The rearrangement links TRBV28 to TRBJ2-2; a possible D gene is TRBD1 (6 bases). Trimming stripped 9 bases from V and 7 bases from J, with 18 bases between. The CDR3 sequence is 14 residues long. CDR1 is MDHEN and CDR2 is SYDVKM in the germline V gene. CDR3 in amino acids: CASLAGTRSGELFF. Here the CDR3 DNA reads TGTGCCAGTTTGGCCGGGACAAGGAGCGGGGAGCTGTTTTTT.